The sequence of this TCR beta chain was determined in a study of blood T cell repertoires in COVID-19. Whole-study context: Each recovered donor of Cohort 3 presented with two negative PCRs, clearance, or symptom resolution.

This CDR3 is 15 amino acids long. V was pared by 4 bases and J by 6 bases, with 19 bases between. Germline-derived CDR1 and CDR2 are MGHDK and SYGVNS. Here immunoSEQ multiplex PCR was the method, and the copy in TCRdb shows in-frame clones only, minus some. The sample yields fewer than 350,000 clones, 85% to 90% seen once. Those who participated ranged in age from roughly 18 to 100 years and resided in about two dozen US areas. This chain uses TRBV25-1 with TRBJ2-7, with TRBD2 as a possible D gene (5 bases). Sequencing input: PBMCs or T cells enriched from blood (not recorded which). This receptor was obtained from an older woman in a cohort exposed to, infected with or recovered from COVID-19 (not recorded which). In DNA, the CDR3 is TGTGCCAGCAGTGCTAGCACGAGAAGTCCGCGCGAGCAGTACTTC. It translates to CASSASTRSPREQYF.